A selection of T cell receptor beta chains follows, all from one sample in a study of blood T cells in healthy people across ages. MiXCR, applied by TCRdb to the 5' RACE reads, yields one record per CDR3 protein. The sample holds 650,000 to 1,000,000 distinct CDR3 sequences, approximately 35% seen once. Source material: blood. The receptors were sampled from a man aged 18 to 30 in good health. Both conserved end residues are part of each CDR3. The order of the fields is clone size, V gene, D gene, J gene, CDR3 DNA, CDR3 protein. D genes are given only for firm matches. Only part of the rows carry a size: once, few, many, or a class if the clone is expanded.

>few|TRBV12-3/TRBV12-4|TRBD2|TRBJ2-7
TGTGCCAGCATGTCCAGCGGGGGGGCCATGGATGAGCAGTACTTC
CASMSSGGAMDEQYF
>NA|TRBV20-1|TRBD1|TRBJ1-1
TGCAGTGCTGTCGGGACAGGGGGCAAAAGGTCGACTGAAGCTTTCTTT
CSAVGTGGKRSTEAFF
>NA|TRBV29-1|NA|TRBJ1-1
TGCAGCGTTCTCCGCACTGAAGCTTTCTTT
CSVLRTEAFF
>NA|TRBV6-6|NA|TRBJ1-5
TGTGCCAGCAGTTTCCCCAGGGATAGCAATCAGCCCCAGCATTTT
CASSFPRDSNQPQHF
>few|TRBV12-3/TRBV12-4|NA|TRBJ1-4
TGTGCCAGCAGTCCAGAAGGACAGTTCAATGAAAAACTGTTTTTT
CASSPEGQFNEKLFF
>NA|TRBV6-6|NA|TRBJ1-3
TGTGCCATACGCCCTGGAGCTGGAAACACCATATATTTT
CAIRPGAGNTIYF
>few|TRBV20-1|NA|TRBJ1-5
TGCAGTGCTGCGGGAGTGATGAATCAGCCCCAGCATTTT
CSAAGVMNQPQHF
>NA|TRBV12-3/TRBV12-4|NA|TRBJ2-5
TGTGCCAGCAGTCCACGGACTATTAAACAAGAGACCCAGTACTTC
CASSPRTIKQETQYF
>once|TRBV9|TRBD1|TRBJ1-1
TGTGCCAGCAGCGCCGGGACAGGGGGCCGGACTGAAGCTTTCTTT
CASSAGTGGRTEAFF
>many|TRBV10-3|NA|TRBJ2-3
TGTGCCATCAGTGTAGATACGCAGTATTTT
CAISVDTQYF
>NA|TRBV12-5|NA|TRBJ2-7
TGTGCTAGTGGTTTGCGTCGGAGCTCCTACGAGCAGTACTTC
CASGLRRSSYEQYF
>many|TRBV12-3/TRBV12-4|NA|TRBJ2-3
TGTGCCAGCAGTTCGACAGGACCAGATACGCAGTATTTT
CASSSTGPDTQYF
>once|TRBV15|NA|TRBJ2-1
TGTGCCACCAGCAGGATCAGGAGGGATGAGCAGTTCTTC
CATSRIRRDEQFF
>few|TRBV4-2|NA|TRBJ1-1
TGTGCCAGCAGCCCGACCGAGGGGCCTGAAGCTTTCTTT
CASSPTEGPEAFF
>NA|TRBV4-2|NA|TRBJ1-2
TGTGCCAGCAGCCAAGCCCACGCGGGGATATACTATGGCTACACCTTC
CASSQAHAGIYYGYTF
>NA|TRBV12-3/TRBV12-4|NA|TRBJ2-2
TGTGCCAGCAAACCCCCTACAGGTCTCGCGAACACCGGGGAGCTGTTTTTT
CASKPPTGLANTGELFF
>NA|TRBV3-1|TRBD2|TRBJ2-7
TGTGCCAGCAGCCAAGAAGGAGCGGGAGTCAGGCGCGAGCAGTACTTC
CASSQEGAGVRREQYF
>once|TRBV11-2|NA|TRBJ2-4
TGTGCCAGCAGCTTAGATCCATTTCAGTACTTC
CASSLDPFQYF